This note documents a single T cell receptor (beta chain) sequence. Terminally differentiated effector memory CD45RA+ cells were excluded by CCR7 positive selection of CD45RO-negative cells. The assay was immunoSEQ multiplex PCR, and TCRdb's table has in-frame clones only and misses some. The sample yields a few million clones, around 93% seen once. This CDR3 is 16 amino acids long. Germline V CDR1 and CDR2: SGHAT, FQNNGV. Trimming took off 4 bases at V and 1 base at J, with 14 bases between the two ends. The sample is drawn from a study of shared clonotypes between healthy human individuals. This clonotype originated in a man younger than 35 in good health. Some clones in this sample may be carry-over from other donors' samples. V gene TRBV11-2 combines with J gene TRBJ2-1; D unclear. Input material: naive CD8+ T cells from PBMCs. The CDR3 loop reads CASSSYPAESYNEQFF. The CDR3 coding sequence is TGTGCCAGCAGCTCGTACCCGGCGGAATCCTACAATGAGCAGTTCTTC.